This T cell receptor beta chain is from a study of spatial heterogeneity in lung cancer. In the study overall: Beta-chain sequences were consistently detected more often than alpha-chain sequences. Averaged across combinations, each unique TCR and UMI pairing appeared more than ten times in raw reads, which were uncorrected. Study-level findings and limits: Tracking of tumor mutation counts was seen in expanded intratumoral alpha and beta TCR counts.

In its sample, this clonotype was seen many times. The antigen is unknown. Because the library targeted alpha chains, this beta chain is an off-target read whose size means little. TCRdb independently ran MiXCR on the 5' RACE reads; one entry per CDR3 protein. Of around 8,100 distinct CDR3 sequences listed, roughly 13% are singletons. Specified time point: sample taken at primary tumor resection. V shed 3 bases and J shed 13 bases, with 13 bases lying between them. The CDR3 totals 12 residues. Germline V gene data show CDR1 as MNHEY and CDR2 as SVGEGT. This chain links TRBV6-2 or TRBV6-3 with TRBJ2-1; the D gene is possibly TRBD2 (5 bases). The specimen was lung tumor tissue, collected at surgery. The receptor's source is a female donor with early-stage non-small cell lung cancer. CDR3 loop: CASSYMLASQFF. The CDR3 DNA follows: TGTGCCAGCAGTTATATGCTGGCTAGCCAGTTCTTC.